Below, 12 T cell receptor beta chains from the same sample are listed, as sequenced in a study of blood T cell repertoires in COVID-19. Using immunoSEQ multiplex PCR, the repertoire was profiled, and TCRdb retains in-frame clones only, with some absent. This table has 300,000 to 350,000 clones, about 90% appearing once. The specimen was PBMCs or T cells enriched from blood (not recorded which). Receptor source: a woman aged 25 to 45 who had recovered from COVID-19.

This clone was seen repeatedly, ten times or more. CDR3 DNA sequence: TGTGCCAGCAGCTACGATTACAGGGGGAGTAACACTGAAGCTTTCTTT. Translation gives CASSYDYRGSNTEAFF. The rearrangement joins TRBV5-4 to TRBJ1-1, with 8 positions matching TRBD1. Germline V gives CDR1 SGHNT, CDR2 YYREEE (reference sequence). The trim removed 3 bases at V and 2 bases at J, leaving 9 bases unmatched. There are 16 residues in the CDR3.

This clone was seen just once. This rearrangement joins TRBV6-5 to TRBJ2-4; possibly TRBD2 for D (5 bases). The V and J ends lost 0 bases and 7 bases respectively, with 10 bases between them. This CDR3 has 14 residues. Germline V gives CDR1 MNHEY, CDR2 SVGAGI. CDR3 nucleotides: TGTGCCAGCAGTTACTCAGGGAGCCGGAACATTCAGTACTTC. Its translation is CASSYSGSRNIQYF.

The chain couples TRBV19 to TRBJ1-1, with 8 bases identical to TRBD1. CDR3 length: 13 residues. Germline V gene sequence: CDR1 LNHDA, CDR2 SQIVND (reference sequence). With 5 bases clipped from V and 7 bases from J, the junction kept 6 bases outside the gene matches. CDR3 protein: CASSATGAGEAFF. The CDR3 nucleotides read TGTGCCAGTAGTGCGACAGGGGCGGGTGAAGCTTTCTTT. The full variable domain, completed using reference TRBV19 and TRBJ1-1, is DGGITQSPKYLFRKEGQNVTLSCEQNLNHDAMYWYRQDPGQGLRLIYYSQIVNDFQKGDIAEGYSVSREKKESFPLTVTSAQKNPTAFYLCASSATGAGEAFFGQGTRLTVV.

The V and J genes are TRBV5-1 and TRBJ1-3; unclear D gene. Germline-derived CDR1 and CDR2 are SGHRS and YFSETQ. This CDR3 has 17 amino acids. Trimming removed 0 bases at V and 0 bases at J, with 13 bases between. The CDR3 spells CASSLAAATLSGNTIYF. CDR3 bases: TGCGCCAGCAGCTTGGCCGCGGCGACCCTCTCTGGAAACACCATATATTTT.

The chain recombines TRBV27 with TRBJ2-7; 13 positions match TRBD2. V was clipped by 6 bases and J by 4 bases; unmatched bases: 6. Germline V gene data show CDR1 as MNHEY and CDR2 as SMNVEV (reference sequence). There are 15 residues in the CDR3. CDR3 in amino acids: CASSSLGLAGYEQYF. CDR3 coding DNA: TGTGCCAGCAGCTCCCTGGGACTAGCGGGGTACGAGCAGTACTTC.

The gene calls are TRBV10-3 and TRBJ1-2; the match to TRBD1 covers 8 bases. J was trimmed by 4 bases and V by 2 bases; bases with no gene match: 3. CDR1 is ENHRY, CDR2 SYGVKD, per germline. The CDR3 length is 14 residues. The CDR3 sequence is CAISEDRGRYGYTF. The CDR3 DNA follows: TGTGCCATCAGTGAGGACAGGGGACGCTATGGCTACACCTTC.

The chain carries TRBV7-6 and TRBJ2-5; D gene uncertain. V shed 2 bases and J shed 2 bases, with 12 bases lying between them. The CDR3 consists of 15 residues. Germline V gene data show CDR1 as SGHVS and CDR2 as FNYEAQ. The CDR3 DNA is TGTGCCAGCAGCTTAATCTCGAGGCAGCAAGAGACCCAGTACTTC. This gives the protein CASSLISRQQETQYF.

The chain employs TRBV29-1 and TRBJ2-5; TRBD2 agrees at 9 bases. CDR1 is SQVTM and CDR2 is ANQGSEA in the germline V gene. Unmatched junction bases numbered 4, after V lost 4 bases and J lost 1 base. The CDR3 covers 14 residues. Here the CDR3 DNA reads TGCAGCGTTGGACGGCGGGGGGGCCAAGAGACCCAGTACTTC. It yields the protein CSVGRRGGQETQYF.

This clone was picked up one time. Written as DNA, the CDR3 is TGTGCCAGCAGCTTAGCAAAGGGCTTCGGTGGGACAGGGGGCGGTGAGCAGTTCTTC. Its translation: CASSLAKGFGGTGGGEQFF. This rearrangement joins TRBV7-2 to TRBJ2-1; 12 nucleotides match TRBD1. The V gene end was trimmed by 0 bases and the J gene end by 9 bases; junction bases not matched to a gene: 15. Germline loops: CDR1 SGHTA, CDR2 FQGNSA. The CDR3 is 19 amino acids.

This sequence joins TRBV5-1 and TRBJ2-7; maybe TRBD1 (6 bases). V gave up 4 bases and J gave up 3 bases, with 11 bases separating them. This CDR3 region has 13 residues. Per the germline V gene, CDR1 is SGHRS and CDR2 is YFSETQ. The CDR3 is CASSDGQRYEQYF. The CDR3 DNA reads as TGCGCCAGCAGCGATGGACAGCGCTACGAGCAGTACTTC.

The gene calls are TRBV9 and TRBJ2-7, with 8 nucleotides matching TRBD2. CDR1 is SGDLS and CDR2 is YYNGEE in the germline V gene. CDR3 size: 14 residues. Trimming removed 4 bases from V and 2 bases from J; junction bases left unmatched: 5. The CDR3 region is CASSLGLVPYEQYF. The CDR3 DNA is TGTGCCAGCAGCTTGGGACTAGTCCCCTACGAGCAGTACTTC.

This chain uses TRBV7-2 with TRBJ2-7; 7 bases map to TRBD1. The CDR3 runs to 15 residues. Germline V gene sequence: CDR1 SGHTA, CDR2 FQGNSA. Losses at the gene ends were 5 bases for V and 4 bases for J; bases not matched to a gene: 11. CDR3 region: CASSPLLTGRYEQYF. CDR3 sequence (DNA): TGTGCCAGCAGCCCGCTTTTGACAGGGCGGTACGAGCAGTACTTC.